These 27 T cell receptor beta chains originate from one sample sequenced in a study of T-cell memory formation after mild COVID-19. Each CDR3 protein is one row after TCRdb ran MiXCR on the 5' RACE reads. Seen here are about 400,000 distinct CDR3 sequences, around 17% observed once, and the top ten hold about 22%. Sequencing input: PBMCs or a T cell subset sorted from them (not recorded which). These receptor sequences come from a man aged 18 to 29 who had mild COVID-19 (a few samples of this study predate the infection). Cell type and time point are not known.

The V and J genes are TRBV4-1 and TRBJ2-6; either TRBD1 or TRBD2 may supply D (7 bases each). The germline gives CDR1 MGHRA, CDR2 YSYEKL. The CDR3 spans 17 residues. Deletions cut 0 bases from V and 5 bases from J, with 14 bases between. The CDR3 spells CASSQDRGGYWANVLTF. CDR3 coding DNA: TGCGCCAGCAGCCAAGACAGGGGGGGCTACTGGGCCAACGTCCTGACTTTC.

This clonotype occurred a few times. The chain is built from TRBV5-1 and TRBJ2-1, with a tentative D call TRBD1 (6 bases). Germline V gene data show CDR1 as SGHRS and CDR2 as YFSETQ. V lost 5 bases and J 7 bases, leaving 13 bases between the germline ends. This CDR3 comprises 13 residues. CDR3 sequence: CASRTTGLNEQFF. In DNA, the CDR3 is TGCGCCAGCAGAACAACAGGGTTGAATGAGCAGTTCTTC.

This clonotype occurred many times. The chain carries TRBV4-3 and TRBJ1-2, with no clear D. The CDR3 spans 14 residues. CDR1 and CDR2 from the germline V gene are LGHNA and YSLEER. Trimming took 0 bases from V and 2 from J, leaving 7 bases between them. CDR3 protein: CASSQEGRNYGYTF. The CDR3 region has the DNA TGCGCCAGCAGCCAAGAAGGCAGAAACTATGGCTACACCTTC.

This clonotype turned up a few times. The V gene is TRBV21-1, the J gene TRBJ1-5. TRBV21-1 represents a pseudogene. CDR3 length equals 15 residues. CDR3 amino acids: CASSKGKGGNQPQHF. Written as DNA, the CDR3 is TGTGCCAGCAGCAAGGGAAAAGGTGGCAATCAGCCCCAGCATTTT.

This clonotype showed up just a few times. The V call is TRBV29-1, the J call TRBJ2-1; 10 positions agree with TRBD1. After removal of 3 bases from V and 4 bases from J, the junction contained 12 bases not matched to a gene. Germline V gene sequence: CDR1 SQVTM, CDR2 ANQGSEA. The CDR3 has 17 residues. The CDR3 reads CSVEGTGVRASYNEQFF. CDR3 coding DNA: TGCAGCGTTGAGGGGACAGGGGTTCGTGCCTCATACAATGAGCAGTTCTTC.

J is TRBJ2-1 and V is TRBV5-4; no reliable D call. The CDR3 extends over 16 amino acids. The V end was cut by 4 bases, the J end by 6 bases, with 20 bases between. Germline assignment: CDR1 SGHNT and CDR2 YYREEE (reference sequence). CDR3 protein: CASSDLFKSGGNEQFF. In DNA, the CDR3 is TGTGCCAGCAGCGACCTATTTAAATCCGGCGGCAATGAGCAGTTCTTC.

The genes are TRBV7-2 and TRBJ1-2; D perhaps matches TRBD1 (5 bases). The germline CDR1 and CDR2 sequences are SGHTA and FQGNSA. The CDR3 spans 15 residues. Trimming shortened V by 3 bases and J by 0 bases, and 11 bases separated the two germline ends. In DNA form, the CDR3 reads TGTGCCAGCAGCTTTGAAAGGACACCTAACTATGGCTACACCTTC. Translation gives CASSFERTPNYGYTF.

The chain is built from TRBV7-9 and TRBJ2-3; TRBD2 agrees at 7 bases. The CDR3 length is 15 residues. V gave up 5 bases and J gave up 5 bases; unmatched junction bases: 10. Germline V lookup: CDR1 SEHNR, CDR2 FQNEAQ (reference sequence). The CDR3 is CASSGGTIPRDTQYF. The CDR3 region has the DNA TGTGCCAGCAGCGGAGGGACTATTCCCAGAGATACGCAGTATTTT.

This clonotype showed up just a few times. The V call is TRBV7-9, the J call TRBJ2-5, with D hard to call. Germline assignment: CDR1 SEHNR and CDR2 FQNEAQ (reference sequence). The germline V and J ends were trimmed by 5 bases and 5 bases, with 12 bases remaining between them. CDR3 length equals 13 residues. The CDR3 region is CASSPIPRETQYF. The CDR3 DNA is TGTGCCAGCAGCCCGATCCCCCGGGAGACCCAGTACTTC. Using reference TRBV7-9 and TRBJ2-5 for the parts outside the CDR3, the full variable domain is DTGVSQNPRHKITKRGQNVTFRCDPISEHNRLYWYRQTLGQGPEFLTYFQNEAQLEKSRLLSDRFSAERPKGSFSTLEIQRTEQGDSAMYLCASSPIPRETQYFGPGTRLLVL.

The chain has TRBV9 and TRBJ2-7; 9 bases align to TRBD1. The CDR3 length is 16 residues. Germline trimming cut 0 bases from V and 2 bases from J; bases unmatched to any gene: 6. Germline V gene sequence: CDR1 SGDLS, CDR2 YYNGEE. CDR3 sequence reads: CASSVGGQGVAYEQYF. The CDR3, as DNA: TGTGCCAGCAGCGTAGGGGGACAGGGTGTGGCCTACGAGCAGTACTTC. Full variable domain (remainder filled in from reference TRBV9 and TRBJ2-7): DSGVTQTPKHLITATGQRVTLRCSPRSGDLSVYWYQQSLDQGLQFLIQYYNGEERAKGNILERFSAQQFPDLHSELNLSSLELGDSALYFCASSVGGQGVAYEQYFGPGTRLTVT.

The CDR3 here is CASSPARAENSPLHF. The CDR3 DNA sequence: TGTGCCAGCTCACCAGCGAGGGCAGAGAATTCACCCCTCCACTTT. The chain combines TRBV18 with TRBJ1-6; D not resolved. This CDR3 comprises 15 residues. V was pared by 2 bases and J by 7 bases, with 12 bases between. Germline CDR1 KGHSH, CDR2 LQKENI.

V usage is TRBV7-9 and J usage is TRBJ2-3; 8 nucleotides match TRBD1. Germline CDR1 reads SEHNR; CDR2 reads FQNEAQ (reference sequence). The CDR3 covers 16 residues. J lost 1 base, V lost 0 bases, and 3 bases had no gene match. The CDR3 region has the DNA TGTGCCAGCAGCTTAGCCCGGACAGGGCGCACAGATACGCAGTATTTT. It specifies CASSLARTGRTDTQYF.

The chain carries TRBV5-4 and TRBJ1-1; 10 bases agree with TRBD1. J gave up 6 bases and V 4 bases, and 3 bases lay outside the gene matches. The CDR3 runs 13 residues. Germline-derived CDR1 and CDR2 are SGHNT and YYREEE (reference sequence). This chain's CDR3 is CASSRDRGAEAFF. The CDR3 DNA follows: TGTGCCAGCAGCCGGGACAGGGGAGCTGAAGCTTTCTTT. The full variable domain, completed using reference TRBV5-4 and TRBJ1-1, is ETGVTQSPTHLIKTRGQQVTLRCSSQSGHNTVSWYQQALGQGPQFIFQYYREEENGRGNFPPRFSGLQFPNYSSELNVNALELDDSALYLCASSRDRGAEAFFGQGTRLTVV.

This clonotype showed up just a few times. The V and J genes are TRBV14 and TRBJ2-1, with 11 nucleotides matching TRBD2. V was pared by 5 bases and J by 10 bases, with 22 bases of the junction left unmatched. This CDR3 is 19 amino acids long. CDR1 and CDR2 (germline): SGHDN, FVKESK. The CDR3 nucleotides read TGTGCCAGCAGCTTATCCCCGGGACTAGCGGTCCCCCTCAATGTGGAGCAGTTCTTC. Translating it yields CASSLSPGLAVPLNVEQFF. Combining the CDR3 with reference TRBV14 and TRBJ2-1 gives the whole variable domain EAGVTQFPSHSVIEKGQTVTLRCDPISGHDNLYWYRRVMGKEIKFLLHFVKESKQDESGMPNNRFLAERTGGTYSTLKVQPAELEDSGVYFCASSLSPGLAVPLNVEQFFGPGTRLTVL.

The chain links TRBV3-1 to TRBJ1-2; perhaps TRBD1 as D (5 bases). Trimming left V 2 bases short and J 4 bases short, with 11 bases between. This CDR3 is built from 14 residues. Per germline, CDR1 LGHDT and CDR2 YNNKEL (reference sequence). This chain's CDR3 is CASSQRAGIYGYTF. DNA for the CDR3: TGTGCCAGCAGCCAACGCGCAGGGATCTATGGCTACACCTTC.

The chain has TRBV7-2 and TRBJ1-3, with D possibly TRBD1 on 5 matching bases. Germline V gives CDR1 SGHTA, CDR2 FQGNSA. Trimming stripped 5 bases from V and 4 bases from J, with 12 bases between. This CDR3 has 14 amino acids. CDR3: CASSRDLKGNTIYF. CDR3 bases: TGTGCCAGCAGCCGGGACCTTAAAGGAAACACCATATATTTT.

This clonotype was seen more than once but under ten times. J is TRBJ1-2 and V is TRBV7-6; D is uncertain. This CDR3 spans 13 amino acids. The V gene's germline CDR1 is SGHVS and CDR2 FNYEAQ. V lost 3 bases and J lost 8, with 13 bases in between. Here the CDR3 reads CASSFGTVGGYTF. CDR3 bases: TGTGCCAGCAGCTTCGGAACAGTGGGGGGCTACACCTTC.

This clonotype was seen more than once but under ten times. This rearrangement joins TRBV4-1 to TRBJ2-7; the D is unclear. The CDR3 is 13 residues long. Per germline, CDR1 MGHRA and CDR2 YSYEKL. The V end was cut by 1 base, the J end by 3 bases, with 7 bases between. The CDR3 DNA follows: TGCGCCAGCAGCCAAGGGCAGTTCTACGAGCAGTACTTC. Protein product: CASSQGQFYEQYF.

Only a few counts were recorded for this clonotype. The rearrangement links TRBV29-1 to TRBJ2-7; 11 positions agree with TRBD1. This CDR3 has 14 amino acids. Germline V gene lookup returns CDR1 SQVTM and CDR2 ANQGSEA. V trimming: 6 bases; J trimming: 5 bases; junction bases outside the gene matches: 9. CDR3 loop: CSVLDRGLFDEQYF. Here the CDR3 DNA reads TGCAGCGTCTTGGACAGGGGGCTTTTTGACGAGCAGTACTTC.

There are a few counts of this clonotype. The chain couples TRBV18 to TRBJ1-1, with unresolved D. CDR3 size: 14 residues. V was clipped by 6 bases and J by 1 base, with 12 bases between them. Germline V gene lookup returns CDR1 KGHSH and CDR2 LQKENI. CDR3 loop: CASSTEDGNTEAFF. The DNA of the CDR3 is TGTGCCAGCTCTACAGAAGACGGGAACACTGAAGCTTTCTTT.

The sample holds many counts of this clonotype. The CDR3 nucleotides are TGTGCCAGCAGCTTAGGACTAGCAGATACGCAGTATTTT. It specifies CASSLGLADTQYF. The chain links TRBV7-9 to TRBJ2-3, with D possibly TRBD2 on 6 matching bases. CDR3 size: 13 residues. Trimming left V 1 base short and J 4 bases short, with 6 bases between. Germline-derived CDR1 and CDR2 are SEHNR and FQNEAQ (reference sequence). The full variable domain, rest sourced from reference TRBV7-9 and TRBJ2-3, is DTGVSQNPRHKITKRGQNVTFRCDPISEHNRLYWYRQTLGQGPEFLTYFQNEAQLEKSRLLSDRFSAERPKGSFSTLEIQRTEQGDSAMYLCASSLGLADTQYFGPGTRLTVL.

This clonotype was seen repeatedly, ten times or more. The J gene is TRBJ2-3, the V gene TRBV15, with 9 bases aligning to TRBD1. V lost 1 base, J lost 1 base, and 6 bases stayed unmatched. The CDR3 loop spans 17 amino acids. Germline V CDR1 and CDR2: LNHNV, YYDKDF (reference sequence). The CDR3 region is CATSRGGTGPRTDTQYF. In DNA, the CDR3 is TGTGCCACCAGCAGAGGGGGGACAGGGCCCCGCACAGATACGCAGTATTTT.

This clonotype was picked up many times. CDR3 protein: CASSHRGDSPLHF. DNA of the CDR3: TGTGCCAGCAGCCACAGGGGGGATTCACCCCTCCACTTT. The chain recombines TRBV9 with TRBJ1-6; 8 nucleotides align to TRBD1. V gave up 4 bases and J gave up 8 bases; unmatched junction bases: 2. This CDR3 is 13 amino acids long. From germline, CDR1 is SGDLS and CDR2 YYNGEE. The whole variable domain, remainder taken from reference TRBV9 and TRBJ1-6, is DSGVTQTPKHLITATGQRVTLRCSPRSGDLSVYWYQQSLDQGLQFLIQYYNGEERAKGNILERFSAQQFPDLHSELNLSSLELGDSALYFCASSHRGDSPLHFGNGTRLTVT.

The gene calls are TRBV6-5 and TRBJ1-1, with a weak D call TRBD1 (6 bases). The CDR3 covers 15 residues. Germline lookup yields CDR1 MNHEY and CDR2 SVGAGI. The V end was cut by 5 bases, the J end by 0 bases, with 13 bases between. The CDR3 region is CASSRQGQLNTEAFF. CDR3 DNA: TGTGCCAGCAGTCGCCAAGGACAGTTGAACACTGAAGCTTTCTTT.

This clonotype was detected a few times. The chain has TRBV5-1 and TRBJ2-3, with TRBD2 identical over 7 bases. V dropped 4 bases and J dropped 7; count of bases not matched to a gene: 12. The CDR3 totals 15 residues. Germline loops: CDR1 SGHRS, CDR2 YFSETQ. CDR3 sequence: CASSPRDGTKNTQYF. DNA of the CDR3: TGCGCCAGCAGCCCGAGGGACGGGACTAAGAATACGCAGTATTTT.

This clonotype showed up just a few times. The chain recombines TRBV5-1 with TRBJ1-1; TRBD1 might be the D (6 bases). From germline, CDR1 is SGHRS and CDR2 YFSETQ. The CDR3 has 15 residues. V lost 4 bases and J 10 bases, leaving 23 bases between the germline ends. The CDR3 protein is CASSLEGGGLGGAFF. The CDR3 DNA is TGCGCCAGCAGCCTAGAAGGGGGAGGGCTCGGCGGAGCTTTCTTT.

This clonotype was detected ten times or more. The chain has TRBV7-9 and TRBJ2-3, with TRBD2 as a possible D gene (6 bases). Germline CDR1 is SEHNR and CDR2 is FQNEAQ (reference sequence). The length of the CDR3 is 14 residues. The V end was cut by 10 bases, the J end by 0 bases, with 14 bases between. CDR3 protein: CATKRDSSTDTQYF. As DNA, the CDR3 is TGTGCCACGAAAAGGGACTCAAGCACAGATACGCAGTATTTT.